This T cell receptor (beta chain) derives from a study of T-cell memory formation after mild COVID-19. Findings of the study overall: Second-wave clones peaking on day 37 lacked confirmed SARS-CoV-2 specificity. Later expanders leaned CD4+, whereas day 15 to 85 contracting clones were balanced CD4/CD8.

cDNA libraries for TCR alpha and TCR beta, carrying sample barcodes and UMIs, came from 5'RACE with constant-segment primers. One entry per CDR3 protein results from TCRdb running MiXCR on the 5' RACE reads. The sample includes around 340,000 distinct CDR3 sequences, 10% to 15% of them seen just once. In its sample, this clonotype was seen a few times. Its antigen is still unknown. This CDR3 is 13 amino acids long. Germline lookup yields CDR1 SNHLY and CDR2 FYNNEI. The ends lost 10 bases at V and 3 bases at J; junction bases unmatched: 3. Sequences were obtained from PBMCs or a T cell subset sorted from them (not recorded which). This clonotype was obtained from a man aged 18-30 years who had mild COVID-19 (a few samples of this study predate the infection). Cell type and time point are not known. The J gene is TRBJ1-6, the V gene TRBV2; TRBD1 matches 7 bases. The CDR3 region has the DNA TGTGCCATAAGACAGGGCTATAATTCACCCCTCCACTTT. Translated, it gives CAIRQGYNSPLHF.